This T cell receptor beta chain stems from a study of OX40 agonist ivuxolimab in advanced cancers. Looking at the study overall: Ivuxolimab was administered intravenously to patients at 0.01 to 10 mg/kg every 2 weeks. General study results and limits: In a subset of nonresponders, normalized T-cell clonal expansion was also low. No determination was made of the antigen specificity of the expanded peripheral T cells.

V was cut by 2 bases and J by 1 base, with 6 bases left in between. The CDR3 covers 14 residues. The germline V gene encodes CDR1 MNHEY and CDR2 SMNVEV (reference sequence). This clone was observed once. Its antigen is not known. The sample carries other DNA sequences with the same CDR3. Clones were read by immunoSEQ multiplex PCR, and TCRdb kept only the in-frame ones, dropping some. The sample includes some 40,000 clones, approximately 80% seen only once; the top ten take 20% to 25%. The chain links TRBV27 to TRBJ1-3, with no clear D. Sequences were derived from CD4+ or CD8+ T cells sorted from blood, sampled in a trial of the OX40 agonist ivuxolimab. The source is an adult with an advanced solid tumor such as melanoma, head and neck, liver or kidney cancer. The CDR3, as DNA: TGTGCCAGCAGTTTAAGCGGGTCTGGAAACACCATATATTTT. This encodes CASSLSGSGNTIYF.